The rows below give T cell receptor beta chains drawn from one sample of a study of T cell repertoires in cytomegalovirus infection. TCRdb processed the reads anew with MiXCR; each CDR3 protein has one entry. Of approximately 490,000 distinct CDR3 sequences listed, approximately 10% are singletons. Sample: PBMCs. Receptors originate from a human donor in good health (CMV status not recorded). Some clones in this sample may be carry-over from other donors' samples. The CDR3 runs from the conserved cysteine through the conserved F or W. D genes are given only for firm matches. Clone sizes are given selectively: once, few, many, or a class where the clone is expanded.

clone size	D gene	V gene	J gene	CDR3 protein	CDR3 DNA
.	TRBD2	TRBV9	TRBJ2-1	CASSVVTSGRHEQFF	TGTGCCAGCAGCGTAGTCACTAGCGGGAGACATGAGCAGTTCTTC
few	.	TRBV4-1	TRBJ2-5	CASSQGTLETQYF	TGCGCCAGCAGCCAAGGGACCTTGGAGACCCAGTACTTC
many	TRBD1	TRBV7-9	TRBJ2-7	CASSPHLTGESYFVYEQYF	TGTGCCAGCAGCCCACACCTGACAGGGGAGAGTTACTTTGTTTACGAGCAGTACTTC
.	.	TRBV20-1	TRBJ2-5	CSARDPGGRETQYF	TGCAGTGCTAGAGATCCGGGGGGCAGGGAGACCCAGTACTTC
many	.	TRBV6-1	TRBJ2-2	CASSLLFKNTGELFF	TGTGCCAGCAGTCTGCTTTTCAAGAACACCGGGGAGCTGTTTTTT
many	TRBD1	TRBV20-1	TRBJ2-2	CSAKDRANTGELFF	TGCAGTGCCAAGGACAGGGCGAACACCGGGGAGCTGTTTTTT
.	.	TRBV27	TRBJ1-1	CASSWARGVEAFF	TGTGCCAGCAGCTGGGCACGCGGGGTTGAAGCTTTCTTT
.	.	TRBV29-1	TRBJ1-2	CSVEPRQAFYGYTF	TGCAGCGTTGAACCCCGACAGGCTTTCTATGGCTACACCTTC
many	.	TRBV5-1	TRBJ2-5	CASNVTETQYF	TGCGCCAGCAACGTCACGGAGACCCAGTACTTC
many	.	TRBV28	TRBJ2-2	CASRVTHRVAGELFF	TGTGCCAGCAGAGTAACTCACAGGGTGGCCGGGGAGCTGTTTTTT
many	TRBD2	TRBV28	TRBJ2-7	CAGGGGYEQYF	TGTGCAGGCGGGGGGGGCTACGAGCAGTACTTC
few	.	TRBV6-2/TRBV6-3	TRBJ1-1	CASGGADRGLISKAFF	TGTGCCAGCGGAGGGGCAGATAGAGGCCTCATTTCCAAAGCTTTCTTT
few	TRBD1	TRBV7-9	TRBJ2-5	CASSVRQGRETQYF	TGTGCCAGCAGCGTGAGACAGGGGCGCGAGACCCAGTACTTC
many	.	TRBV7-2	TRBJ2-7	CASSLESSALYEQYF	TGTGCCAGCAGCTTAGAGTCTAGCGCCCTCTACGAGCAGTACTTC
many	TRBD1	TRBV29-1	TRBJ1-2	CSVGAGTAIGYTF	TGCAGCGTTGGGGCCGGGACAGCGATTGGCTACACCTTC
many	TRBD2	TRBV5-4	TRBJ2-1	CASSWGGSSSYNEQFF	TGTGCCAGCAGCTGGGGGGGGTCCAGCTCCTACAATGAGCAGTTCTTC
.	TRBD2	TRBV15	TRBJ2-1	CATSRKGTTRRDEQFF	TGTGCCACCAGCAGGAAAGGGACTACAAGACGGGATGAGCAGTTCTTC
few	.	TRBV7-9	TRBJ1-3	CASSLGSPGNTIYF	TGTGCCAGCAGCTTAGGATCCCCAGGAAACACCATATATTTT
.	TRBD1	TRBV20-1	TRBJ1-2	CSAPRRQGDRNGYTF	TGCAGTGCCCCCCGAAGGCAGGGGGATCGAAATGGCTACACCTTC
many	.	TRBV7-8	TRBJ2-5	CASSLGTGAGETQYF	TGTGCCAGCAGCTTAGGGACGGGAGCCGGGGAGACCCAGTACTTC
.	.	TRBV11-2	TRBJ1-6	CASSRRRGFGDLISSYNSPLHF	TGTGCCAGCAGCCGGAGGAGGGGGTTTGGAGACCTCATAAGCTCCTATAATTCACCCCTCCACTTT
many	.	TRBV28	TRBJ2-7	CASSPPGERFSYEQYF	TGTGCCAGCAGTCCCCCAGGGGAGCGTTTCTCCTACGAGCAGTACTTC
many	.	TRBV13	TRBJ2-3	CASSPQLGRNPDTQYF	TGTGCCAGCAGCCCTCAACTAGGGAGGAACCCAGATACGCAGTATTTT
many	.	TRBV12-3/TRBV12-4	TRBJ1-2	CASSFLDNGYTF	TGTGCCAGCAGTTTCCTGGACAATGGCTACACCTTC
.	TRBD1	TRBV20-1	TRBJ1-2	CSAPPETGAPGYTF	TGCAGTGCTCCCCCCGAGACAGGGGCGCCTGGCTACACCTTC
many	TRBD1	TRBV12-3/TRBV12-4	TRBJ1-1	CASSLRGHTEAFF	TGTGCCAGCAGTCTCAGGGGGCACACTGAAGCTTTCTTT
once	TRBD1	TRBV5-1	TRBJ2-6	CASSTDRVANVLTF	TGCGCCAGCAGCACGGACAGGGTGGCCAACGTCCTGACTTTC
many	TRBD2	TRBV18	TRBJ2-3	CASSPRTSGITDTQYF	TGTGCCAGCTCACCCAGGACTAGCGGGATTACAGATACGCAGTATTTT